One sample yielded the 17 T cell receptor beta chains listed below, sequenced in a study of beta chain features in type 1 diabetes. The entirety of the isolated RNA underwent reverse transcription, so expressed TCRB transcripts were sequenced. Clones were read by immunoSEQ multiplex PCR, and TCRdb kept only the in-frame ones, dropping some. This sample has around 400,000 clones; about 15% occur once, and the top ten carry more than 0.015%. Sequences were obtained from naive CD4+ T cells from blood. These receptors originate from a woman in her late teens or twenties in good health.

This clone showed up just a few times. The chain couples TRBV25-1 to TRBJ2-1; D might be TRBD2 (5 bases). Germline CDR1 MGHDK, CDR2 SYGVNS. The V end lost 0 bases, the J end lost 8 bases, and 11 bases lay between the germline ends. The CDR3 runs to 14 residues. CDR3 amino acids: CASSEYGRVYEQFF. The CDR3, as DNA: TGTGCCAGCAGTGAATATGGGAGAGTCTATGAGCAGTTCTTC.

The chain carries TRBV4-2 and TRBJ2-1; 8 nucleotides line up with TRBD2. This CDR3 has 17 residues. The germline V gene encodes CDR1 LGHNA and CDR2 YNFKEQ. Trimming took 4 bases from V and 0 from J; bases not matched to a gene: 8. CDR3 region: CASSLRLATSSYNEQFF. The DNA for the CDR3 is TGTGCCAGCAGCCTTCGACTAGCGACGAGCTCCTACAATGAGCAGTTCTTC.

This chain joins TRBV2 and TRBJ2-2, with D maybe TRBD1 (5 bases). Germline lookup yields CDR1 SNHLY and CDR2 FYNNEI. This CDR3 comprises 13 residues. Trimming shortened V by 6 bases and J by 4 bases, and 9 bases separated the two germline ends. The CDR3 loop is CASSRAVTGELFF. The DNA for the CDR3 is TGTGCCAGCAGCAGGGCGGTCACCGGGGAGCTGTTTTTT.

Written as DNA, the CDR3 is TGCAGCGTTGGGCCTCCAGAAGAGACCCAGTACTTC. Translating it yields CSVGPPEETQYF. This chain joins TRBV29-1 and TRBJ2-5; D call uncertain. CDR3 length: 12 amino acids. Germline lookup yields CDR1 SQVTM and CDR2 ANQGSEA. Trimming pared 4 bases from V and 3 bases from J, leaving 9 bases between.

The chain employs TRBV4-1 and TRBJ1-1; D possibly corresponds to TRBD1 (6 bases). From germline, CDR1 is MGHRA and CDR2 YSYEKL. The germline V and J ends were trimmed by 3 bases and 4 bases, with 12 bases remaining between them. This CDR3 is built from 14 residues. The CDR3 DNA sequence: TGCGCCAGCAGCCACCCTAGGGGGGGCACTGAAGCTTTCTTT. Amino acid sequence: CASSHPRGGTEAFF.

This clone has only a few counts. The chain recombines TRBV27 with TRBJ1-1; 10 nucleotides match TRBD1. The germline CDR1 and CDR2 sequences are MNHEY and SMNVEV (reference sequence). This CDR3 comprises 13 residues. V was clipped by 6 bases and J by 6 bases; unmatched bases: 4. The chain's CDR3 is CASRRTGGSEAFF. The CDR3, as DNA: TGTGCCAGCAGACGGACAGGGGGTTCTGAAGCTTTCTTT.

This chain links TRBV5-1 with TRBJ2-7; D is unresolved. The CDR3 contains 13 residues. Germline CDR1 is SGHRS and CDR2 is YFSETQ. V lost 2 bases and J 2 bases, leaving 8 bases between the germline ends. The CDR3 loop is CASSLAAAYEQYF. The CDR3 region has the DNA TGCGCCAGCAGCTTAGCCGCCGCCTACGAGCAGTACTTC. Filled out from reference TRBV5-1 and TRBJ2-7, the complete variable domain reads KAGVTQTPRYLIKTRGQQVTLSCSPISGHRSVSWYQQTPGQGLQFLFEYFSETQRNKGNFPGRFSGRQFSNSRSEMNVSTLELGDSALYLCASSLAAAYEQYFGPGTRLTVT.

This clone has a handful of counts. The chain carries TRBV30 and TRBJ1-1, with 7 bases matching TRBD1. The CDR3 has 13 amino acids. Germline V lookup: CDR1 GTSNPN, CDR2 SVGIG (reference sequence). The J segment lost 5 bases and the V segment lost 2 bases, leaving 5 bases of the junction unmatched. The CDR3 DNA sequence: TGTGCCTGGAGTCGACAGGGAAGAACTGAAGCTTTCTTT. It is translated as CAWSRQGRTEAFF.

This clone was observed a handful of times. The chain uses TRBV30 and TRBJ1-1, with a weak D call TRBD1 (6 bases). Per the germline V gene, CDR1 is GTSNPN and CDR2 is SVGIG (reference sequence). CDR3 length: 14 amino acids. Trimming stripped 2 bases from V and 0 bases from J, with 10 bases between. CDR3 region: CAWSLGHLNTEAFF. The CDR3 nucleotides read TGTGCCTGGAGTCTGGGACACTTGAACACTGAAGCTTTCTTT. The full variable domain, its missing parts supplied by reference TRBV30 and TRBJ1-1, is SQTIHQWPATLVQPVGSPLSLECTVEGTSNPNLYWYRQAAGRGLQLLFYSVGIGQISSEVPQNLSASRPQDRQFILSSKKLLLSDSGFYLCAWSLGHLNTEAFFGQGTRLTVV.

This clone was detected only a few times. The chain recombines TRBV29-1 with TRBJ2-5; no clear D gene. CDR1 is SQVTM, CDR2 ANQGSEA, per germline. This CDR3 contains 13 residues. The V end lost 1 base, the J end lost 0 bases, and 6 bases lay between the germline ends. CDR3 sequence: CSVEGANQETQYF. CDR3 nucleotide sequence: TGCAGCGTTGAAGGCGCCAACCAAGAGACCCAGTACTTC.

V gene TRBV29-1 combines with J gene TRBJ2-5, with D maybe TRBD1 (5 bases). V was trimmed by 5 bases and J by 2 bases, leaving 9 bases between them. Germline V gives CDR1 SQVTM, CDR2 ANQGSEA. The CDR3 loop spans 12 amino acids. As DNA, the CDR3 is TGCAGCGTTCAACAGGAGCAAGAGACCCAGTACTTC. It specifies CSVQQEQETQYF.

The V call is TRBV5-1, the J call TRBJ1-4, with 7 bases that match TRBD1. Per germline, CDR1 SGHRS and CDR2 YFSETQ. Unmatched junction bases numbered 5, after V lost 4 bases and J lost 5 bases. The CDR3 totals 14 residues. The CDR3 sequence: CASSTGQENEKLFF. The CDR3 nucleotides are TGCGCCAGCAGCACAGGACAGGAAAATGAAAAACTGTTTTTT.

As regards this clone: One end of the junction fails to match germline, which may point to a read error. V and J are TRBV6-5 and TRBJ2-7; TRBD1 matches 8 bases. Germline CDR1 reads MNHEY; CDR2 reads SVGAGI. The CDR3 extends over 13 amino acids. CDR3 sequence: CASSPRTGYEEYF. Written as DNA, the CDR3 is TGTGCCAGCAGTCCCCGGACAGGGTACGAGGAGTACTTC.

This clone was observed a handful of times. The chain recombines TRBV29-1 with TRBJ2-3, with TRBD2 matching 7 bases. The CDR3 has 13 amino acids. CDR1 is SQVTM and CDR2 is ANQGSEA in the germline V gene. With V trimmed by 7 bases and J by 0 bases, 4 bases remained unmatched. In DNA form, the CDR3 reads TGCAGCGGGGAGGGCGGAAGCACAGATACGCAGTATTTT. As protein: CSGEGGSTDTQYF.

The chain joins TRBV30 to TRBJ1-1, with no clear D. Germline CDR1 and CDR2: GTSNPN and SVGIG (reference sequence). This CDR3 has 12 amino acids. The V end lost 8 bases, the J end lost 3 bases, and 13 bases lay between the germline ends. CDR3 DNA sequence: TGTGCCGCTAGCTTAGGGTACACTGAAGCTTTCTTT. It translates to CAASLGYTEAFF.

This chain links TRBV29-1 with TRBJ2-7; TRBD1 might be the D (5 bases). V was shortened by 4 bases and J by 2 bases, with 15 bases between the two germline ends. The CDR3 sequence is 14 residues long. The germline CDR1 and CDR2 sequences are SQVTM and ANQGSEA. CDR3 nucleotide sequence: TGCAGCGTTGGGCCCAGGCAGGGCCCCTACGAGCAGTACTTC. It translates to CSVGPRQGPYEQYF.

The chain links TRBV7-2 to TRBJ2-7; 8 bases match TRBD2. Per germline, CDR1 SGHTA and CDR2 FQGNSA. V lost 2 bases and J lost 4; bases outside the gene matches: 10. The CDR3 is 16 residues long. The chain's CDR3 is CASSLQGGRPHYEQYF. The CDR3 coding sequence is TGTGCCAGCAGCTTACAGGGCGGGAGGCCTCATTACGAGCAGTACTTC. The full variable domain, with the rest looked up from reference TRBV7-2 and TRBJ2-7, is GAGVSQSPSNKVTEKGKDVELRCDPISGHTALYWYRQSLGQGLEFLIYFQGNSAPDKSGLPSDRFSAERTGGSVSTLTIQRTQQEDSAVYLCASSLQGGRPHYEQYFGPGTRLTVT.